This T cell receptor beta chain was profiled in a study of blood T cell repertoires in COVID-19. Study-level information: T cells, B-cell-depleted T cells, or PBMCs provided the cDNA or gDNA that served as material.

Ages ranged from roughly 18 to 100 years, with residence in about 23 US areas. Either two negative PCRs, clearance, or symptom resolution qualified Cohort 3 donors as recovered. Generated by immunoSEQ multiplex PCR, the TCRdb table keeps only in-frame clones and is missing some. This table holds roughly 250,000 clones, more than 85% found once. V trimming: 4 bases; J trimming: 0 bases; junction bases outside the gene matches: 7. CDR1 is KGHSH and CDR2 is LQKENI in the germline V gene. The CDR3 runs 16 residues. The receptor's source is a man aged 40-49 years who had recovered from COVID-19. The sequenced sample was PBMCs or T cells enriched from blood (not recorded which). J is TRBJ1-2 and V is TRBV18, with TRBD1 matching over 8 bases. The CDR3 DNA follows: TGTGCCAGCTCACGGGGGACAGGCGACGCTAACTATGGCTACACCTTC. Its translation: CASSRGTGDANYGYTF.